A selection of T cell receptor beta chains follows, all from one sample in a study of beta chain features in type 1 diabetes. The assay was immunoSEQ multiplex PCR, and TCRdb's table has in-frame clones only and misses some. Seen here are about 650,000 clones, around 11% observed once, and the top ten hold more than 0.09%. The sequenced material came from naive CD4+ T cells from blood. Receptors were obtained from a man aged 25-45 years with type 1 diabetes. Each CDR3 is given with its conserved first and last residue.

CAQLGGQNTGELFF TRBJ2-2 TRBV7-9
CASSLTSGQTQYF TRBJ2-5 TRBV5-6
CASSAYRGRDTEAFF TRBJ1-1 TRBV11-3
CASSLGMGRSNTGELFF TRBJ2-2 TRBV5-6
CASSLLRTGNGTTQYF TRBJ2-3 TRBV7-9
CSARLAQETQYF TRBJ2-5 TRBV29-1
CASSLRDRYNEQFF TRBJ2-1 TRBV13
CAISPGQGGNQPQHF TRBJ1-5 TRBV10-3
CASSLDPPGTGTYEQYF TRBJ2-7 TRBV5-1
CASSLTGGTEAFF TRBJ1-1 TRBV7-9
CASSLMGDEQFF TRBJ2-1 TRBV7-6
CASSLSASGGNTQYF TRBJ2-3 TRBV13
CASKAGDRGRQSPLHF TRBJ1-6 TRBV6-6
CATSRDQGPYNEQFF TRBJ2-1 TRBV15
CASSFQGAYEQYF TRBJ2-7 TRBV7-2